The clone carrying this T cell receptor beta chain has ten or more counts. Unique molecular identifiers were incorporated into the prepared TCRbeta library. TCRdb re-analysed the PCR reads in MiXCR, keeping a single row per CDR3 protein. The sample yields around 6,700 distinct CDR3 sequences, around 10% seen once. In germline, CDR1 is MNHEY, CDR2 SVGAGI. V lost 8 bases to trimming and J lost 4 bases, with 15 bases between them. The CDR3 is made up of 14 amino acids. These data originate in a study of T-cell reconstitution after alpha-beta-depleted transplantation in children. The clonotype originates from a child younger than two who had a stem cell transplant for acute myeloid leukemia, so the T cells may come from the graft donor. The sample in question was PBMCs, mostly from graft donor cells, obtained 180 days after TCRalphabeta/CD19-depleted stem cell transplant. The chain is built from TRBV6-5 and TRBJ2-1, with D perhaps given as TRBD1 or TRBD2 (5 bases each). The CDR3 reads CASVSRDLYNEQFF. CDR3 sequence (DNA): TGTGCCAGCGTTTCACGGGACCTATACAATGAGCAGTTCTTC.